A single sample is the source of the 15 T cell receptor beta chains below, sequenced in a study of regulatory T cells in long-lasting Graves disease. Indicated time point: newly diagnosed GD, antithyroid drugs for less than 3 months. Generation of the TCR library employed RNA extracted from PBMCs. Arm-PCR of CDR3 regions and iRepertoire HTBI primers were the basis on which TCR beta libraries were built. TCRdb used MiXCR to reprocess the multiplex PCR reads, holding one entry per CDR3 protein. Among more than 400,000 distinct CDR3 sequences, 15% to 20% were seen once, and the ten largest hold about 10%. The sample also formed part of further work on T cells in Graves' hyperthyroidism and ophthalmopathy.

Sequencing was performed on peripheral blood mononuclear cells (PBMCs), taken at new diagnosis, from a patient treated with antithyroid drugs. These TCRs come from a woman aged 25 to 39 with Graves disease.

This clonotype has a count of ten or more. The chain has TRBV20-1 and TRBJ2-3, with D possibly called TRBD1 or TRBD2 (6 bases each). The V gene's germline CDR1 is DFQATT and CDR2 SNEGSKA (reference sequence). The CDR3 sequence is 15 residues long. Trimming pared 2 bases from V and 1 base from J, leaving 13 bases between. The CDR3 DNA follows: TGCAGTGCTAGAAACAGGGCTAGCGGCACAGATACGCAGTATTTT. Protein product: CSARNRASGTDTQYF.

This clonotype was seen repeatedly, ten times or more. This rearrangement joins TRBV12-3 or TRBV12-4 to TRBJ2-2; D might be TRBD1 or TRBD2, each matching 10 bases. Between the trimmed V and J ends, which lost 3 bases and 6 bases, there was a span of 20 bases. This CDR3 contains 17 residues. In DNA form, the CDR3 reads TGTGCCAGCAGTTTGATAGCGGGAGGACAGGGGGCCGGGGAGCTGTTTTTT. Translating gives CASSLIAGGQGAGELFF.

The chain employs TRBV18 and TRBJ2-3, with 9 nucleotides matching TRBD2. This CDR3 comprises 15 residues. CDR1 is KGHSH and CDR2 is LQKENI in the germline V gene. V lost 8 bases and J lost 3; bases outside the gene matches: 9. The CDR3 reads CASSPAGGRTDTQYF. The CDR3 nucleotides read TGTGCCAGCAGTCCTGCGGGAGGGCGTACAGATACGCAGTATTTT. The full variable domain, completed using reference TRBV18 and TRBJ2-3, is NAGVMQNPRHLVRRRGQEARLRCSPMKGHSHVYWYRQLPEEGLKFMVYLQKENIIDESGMPKERFSAEFPKEGPSILRIQQVVRGDSAAYFCASSPAGGRTDTQYFGPGTRLTVL.

This sequence joins TRBV28 and TRBJ2-4, with D unresolved. The CDR3 contains 15 residues. V gave up 5 bases and J gave up 0 bases, with 11 bases separating them. Per germline, CDR1 MDHEN and CDR2 SYDVKM. CDR3 residues: CASSPPYLAKNIQYF. The DNA of the CDR3 is TGTGCCAGCAGTCCGCCTTACCTAGCCAAAAACATTCAGTACTTC.

This clonotype showed up many times. CDR3 sequence reads: CASSRQSNQPQHF. CDR3 nucleotides: TGTGCCAGCTCACGACAGAGCAATCAGCCCCAGCATTTT. V is TRBV18 and J is TRBJ1-5, with D possibly being TRBD1 (5 bases). Looked up from germline, CDR1 is KGHSH and CDR2 is LQKENI. V lost 4 bases to trimming and J lost 1 base, with 5 bases between them. The CDR3 sequence is 13 residues long.

The V call is TRBV27, the J call TRBJ2-7; maybe TRBD1 (5 bases). V lost 6 bases, J lost 6 bases, and 12 bases lay in between. The CDR3 extends over 12 amino acids. The germline CDR1 and CDR2 sequences are MNHEY and SMNVEV (reference sequence). CDR3 loop: CASSQGNAEQYF. DNA for the CDR3: TGTGCCAGCAGCCAGGGTAACGCCGAGCAGTACTTC.

Of note for this clonotype: This sequence may be a read error, since a much larger clone differs from it by one base. The CDR3 does not end in the conserved phenylalanine or tryptophan, so this is likely a read error. The rearrangement uses TRBV6-2 or TRBV6-3 and TRBJ2-3; 8 bases agree with TRBD2. This CDR3 is built from 14 residues. Germline V gene sequence: CDR1 MNHEY, CDR2 SVGEGT. V dropped 7 bases and J dropped 4; count of bases not matched to a gene: 7. This CDR3 is CASTSGRVADTQYL. As DNA, the CDR3 is TGTGCCAGCACAAGCGGGAGAGTGGCAGATACGCAGTATCTT.

This clonotype was seen repeatedly, ten times or more. V gene TRBV6-2 or TRBV6-3 combines with J gene TRBJ1-5; D gene uncertain. CDR1 is MNHEY and CDR2 is SVGEGT in the germline V gene. This CDR3 has 16 amino acids. V was shortened by 5 bases and J by 4 bases, with 18 bases between the two germline ends. Here the CDR3 reads CASSPIPYKLNQPQHF. Written as DNA, the CDR3 is TGTGCCAGCAGTCCTATCCCCTATAAGCTTAATCAGCCCCAGCATTTT.

Ten or more counts support this clonotype. The chain couples TRBV7-9 to TRBJ2-1, with 7 bases aligning to TRBD2. The CDR3 contains 15 residues. V trimming: 6 bases; J trimming: 6 bases; junction bases outside the gene matches: 11. The germline CDR1 and CDR2 sequences are SEHNR and FQNEAQ (reference sequence). The CDR3 here is CASSSRTRYTNEQFF. The DNA of the CDR3 is TGTGCCAGCAGTTCAAGGACTAGGTATACCAATGAGCAGTTCTTC.

This clonotype appeared many times. The chain has TRBV4-1 and TRBJ2-7, with D perhaps assigned TRBD1 or TRBD2 (5 bases each). V was pared by 4 bases and J by 3 bases, with 10 bases between. Germline V gives CDR1 MGHRA, CDR2 YSYEKL. CDR3 length: 13 amino acids. The CDR3 DNA reads as TGCGCCAGCAGCCCTGGGACCTTCTACGAGCAGTACTTC. Residues: CASSPGTFYEQYF.

The chain combines TRBV4-2 with TRBJ1-2; 9 nucleotides line up with TRBD1. In germline, CDR1 is LGHNA, CDR2 YNFKEQ. J was trimmed by 5 bases and V by 0 bases; bases with no gene match: 10. This CDR3 comprises 17 residues. Here the CDR3 DNA reads TGTGCCAGCAGCCAAGATAGGTTGGACAGGGGCGGATATGGCTACACCTTC. It encodes CASSQDRLDRGGYGYTF.

Many counts were recorded for this clonotype. The chain employs TRBV7-2 and TRBJ2-5; 7 nucleotides match TRBD1. Germline V CDR1 and CDR2: SGHTA, FQGNSA. Trimming at V came to 3 bases and at J to 4 bases, leaving 5 bases not matched to a gene. This CDR3 region has 14 residues. CDR3 coding DNA: TGTGCCAGCAGCTTGGAAGCAGGGGGAGAGACCCAGTACTTC. This encodes CASSLEAGGETQYF.

In its sample, this clonotype was seen many times. The rearrangement uses TRBV5-1 and TRBJ2-1; TRBD2 matches 8 bases. The CDR3 runs to 15 residues. Germline values: CDR1 SGHRS, CDR2 YFSETQ. J gave up 6 bases and V 4 bases, and 9 bases lay outside the gene matches. The DNA for the CDR3 is TGCGCCAGCAGCCGGGCGGTCCTAGCGGGCAATGAGCAGTTCTTC. It encodes CASSRAVLAGNEQFF.

Ten or more counts support this clonotype. The chain carries TRBV28 and TRBJ2-7; weak D call: TRBD1 (6 bases). The CDR3 is made up of 18 amino acids. Trimming took 1 base from V and 0 from J, leaving 19 bases between them. CDR1 is MDHEN and CDR2 is SYDVKM in the germline V gene. CDR3 region: CASSLLSADRSDSYEQYF. CDR3 bases: TGTGCCAGCAGTTTATTATCGGCGGACAGAAGTGACTCCTACGAGCAGTACTTC.

Only a few counts were recorded for this clonotype. This chain joins TRBV20-1 and TRBJ1-5; D is ambiguous. There are 11 residues in the CDR3. V lost 3 bases, J lost 5 bases, and 5 bases lay in between. Per germline, CDR1 DFQATT and CDR2 SNEGSKA (reference sequence). CDR3 loop: CSASYHQPQHF. The DNA of the CDR3 is TGCAGTGCTAGTTACCATCAGCCCCAGCATTTT.